Sequencing of this TCR beta chain was carried out in a study of technical replicates of blood from four donors. The V gene's germline CDR1 is SGHVS and CDR2 FQNEAQ. Trimming took 5 bases from V and 4 from J; bases not matched to a gene: 8. This CDR3 is 15 amino acids long. Libraries were prepared by immunoSEQ multiplex PCR; TCRdb keeps only in-frame clonotypes and omits some of them. The profile covers tens of thousands of clones, with nearly 97% appearing a single time and about 0.25% taken by the ten largest. The sequencing sample was made of T cells isolated from PBMCs. The sequence was obtained from a human donor in good health. The V call is TRBV7-8, the J call TRBJ1-2; 9 nucleotides match TRBD1. The CDR3 sequence is CASSERTGEGYGYTF. DNA of the CDR3: TGTGCCAGCAGCGAAAGGACAGGGGAAGGCTATGGCTACACCTTC. The variable domain in full, completed from reference TRBV7-8 and TRBJ1-2, reads GAGVSQSPRYKVAKRGQDVALRCDPISGHVSLFWYQQALGQGPEFLTYFQNEAQLDKSGLPSDRFFAERPEGSVSTLKIQRTQQEDSAVYLCASSERTGEGYGYTFGSGTRLTVV.